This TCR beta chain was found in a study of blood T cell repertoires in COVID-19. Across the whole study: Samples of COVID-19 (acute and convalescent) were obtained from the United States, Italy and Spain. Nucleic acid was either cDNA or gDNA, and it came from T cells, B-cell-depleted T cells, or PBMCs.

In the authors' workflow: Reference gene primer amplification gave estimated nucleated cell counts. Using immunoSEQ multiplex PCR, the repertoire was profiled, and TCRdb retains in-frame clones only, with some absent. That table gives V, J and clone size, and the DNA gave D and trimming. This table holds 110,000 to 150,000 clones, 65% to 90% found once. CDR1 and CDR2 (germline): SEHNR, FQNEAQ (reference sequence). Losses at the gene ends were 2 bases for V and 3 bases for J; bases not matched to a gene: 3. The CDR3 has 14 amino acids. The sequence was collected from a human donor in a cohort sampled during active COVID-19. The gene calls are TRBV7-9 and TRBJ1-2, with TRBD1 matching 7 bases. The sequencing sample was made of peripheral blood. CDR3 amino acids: CASSLRDRDYGYTF. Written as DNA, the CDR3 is TGTGCCAGCAGCTTACGAGACAGGGACTATGGCTACACCTTC.